The present entry profiles one T cell receptor beta chain with its context. The CDR3 contains 14 residues. The V end was cut by 5 bases, the J end by 3 bases, with 12 bases between. Germline V lookup: CDR1 LNHDA, CDR2 SQIVND (reference sequence). This entry is derived from a study of beta chain features in type 1 diabetes. Expressed TCRB transcripts were sequenced because the entire RNA isolate underwent reverse transcription. Measured with immunoSEQ multiplex PCR; TCRdb has only the in-frame clones, and not every one. This table holds some 400,000 clones, about 15% found once. The TCR comes from a woman between 18 and 30 years old in good health. The chain uses TRBV19 and TRBJ2-3; the D gene is possibly TRBD1 (6 bases). Sequences were obtained from naive CD4+ T cells from blood. The chain's CDR3 is CASSLGQRTDTQYF. DNA for the CDR3: TGTGCCAGTAGTCTCGGACAGCGAACAGATACGCAGTATTTT.